Listed below are T cell receptor beta chains from one sample, sequenced in a study of T cell repertoires in cytomegalovirus infection. TCRdb re-derived calls from the reads in MiXCR, one entry per CDR3 protein. The sample lists roughly 230,000 distinct CDR3 sequences; 20% to 25% were seen once. The material sequenced was CD8+ T cells from PBMCs. Receptors were obtained from a human donor in good health (CMV status not recorded). Some clones in this sample may be carry-over from other donors' samples. Each CDR3 is given with its conserved first and last residue. The order of the fields is V gene, J gene, D gene, CDR3 protein. The D gene is left open where the match is weak.

TRBV7-2	TRBJ2-7	-	CASSWDRGGYEQYF
TRBV7-9	TRBJ2-7	-	CASSSQGTPRREQYF
TRBV7-4	TRBJ2-2	TRBD1	CASSNRQGRRDTGELFF
TRBV29-1	TRBJ1-2	TRBD1	CSVRTGLREGYTF
TRBV19	TRBJ2-1	-	CASSIAWAGTNEQFF
TRBV5-6	TRBJ2-6	TRBD2	CASSREGGAGANVLTF
TRBV4-1	TRBJ1-1	-	CASSLSLPMNTEAFF
TRBV28	TRBJ2-7	TRBD1	CASSRDRISSYEQYF
TRBV6-1	TRBJ2-3	TRBD1	CASAGQVTDTQYF
TRBV7-6	TRBJ1-6	-	CASSLKFGGTPRSSYNSPLHF
TRBV20-1	TRBJ2-1	TRBD2	CSARDSSSGGGNEQFF
TRBV11-1	TRBJ2-6	TRBD1	CASRGQGIRSGANVLTF
TRBV28	TRBJ1-1	-	CASSLFDSVVTEAFF
TRBV11-1	TRBJ2-3	-	CASSLEWAGATDTQYF
TRBV2	TRBJ2-5	-	CASSPKGGETQYF
TRBV2	TRBJ1-1	-	CASDPTEKNTEAFF
TRBV2	TRBJ1-1	TRBD1	CATAQGPEAFF
TRBV5-6	TRBJ2-7	-	CASSAFDDYEQYF
TRBV20-1	TRBJ1-4	TRBD1	CSASRTGQGYEFNEKLFF
TRBV28	TRBJ1-1	-	CASRRTADSAFEAFF
TRBV5-4	TRBJ1-6	-	CASSLPGTNNSPLHF
TRBV7-3	TRBJ2-1	TRBD2	CASSYGGLVFNEQFF
TRBV15	TRBJ1-5	-	CATSRDWVGVVDQPQHF
TRBV12-3/TRBV12-4	TRBJ1-2	-	CASSRSEPTGYTF
TRBV2	TRBJ1-4	TRBD1	CASRPGTAATNEKLFF
TRBV7-9	TRBJ2-1	-	CASSKGPVGNEQFF
TRBV7-9	TRBJ2-2	TRBD2	CASSYTSGGYRTGELFF
TRBV25-1	TRBJ2-2	-	CASIDPPGELFF
TRBV7-2	TRBJ2-1	-	CASSLNAYNEQFF
TRBV28	TRBJ2-2	-	CASSDSGELFF
TRBV7-8	TRBJ2-1	TRBD2	CASSLDRGDVAYNEQFF
TRBV5-1	TRBJ2-1	-	CASSLKRGPFSPYNEQFF
TRBV13	TRBJ1-1	TRBD1	CASSQGQGKNTEAFF
TRBV20-1	TRBJ2-2	TRBD2	CSARVWESGGAAGELFF
TRBV28	TRBJ1-3	-	CASSLSFGNTIYF
TRBV9	TRBJ2-3	-	CASSVGAGSTDTQYF
TRBV5-8	TRBJ2-7	-	CASSLTGEQYF
TRBV25-1	TRBJ2-3	-	CASSLAASTDTQYF
TRBV11-2	TRBJ1-4	TRBD1	CASSLVGGTANEKLFF
TRBV12-3/TRBV12-4	TRBJ2-2	TRBD2	CASSSGLAKGELFF
TRBV7-9	TRBJ2-1	TRBD1	CASSMTGVFHNEQFF
TRBV12-3/TRBV12-4	TRBJ2-6	-	CASSSILADSGANVLTF
TRBV23-1	TRBJ2-3	TRBD2	CASSRGTSGGRSTDTQYF
TRBV28	TRBJ2-5	-	CASNFGQETQYF
TRBV7-9	TRBJ2-3	-	CASSLVLAGADTQYF
TRBV5-1	TRBJ2-7	-	CASSLGLPSLYEQYF
TRBV11-2	TRBJ2-3	TRBD2	CASNERPGGAGDTQYF
TRBV20-1	TRBJ1-2	-	CSASYRQDSLGYTF
TRBV20-1	TRBJ2-1	TRBD2	CSAPGTSGDYNEQFF
TRBV29-1	TRBJ2-7	-	CSALDKQGSHEQYF
TRBV6-2/TRBV6-3	TRBJ1-2	-	CASLDGYYGYTF
TRBV2	TRBJ2-2	-	CASSGRGDTGELFF
TRBV4-1	TRBJ2-7	-	CASSHGTGTYEQYF
TRBV7-2	TRBJ1-1	TRBD1	CASSLAVTDRGEAFF
TRBV12-3/TRBV12-4	TRBJ2-3	TRBD2	CASSLALAGVTDTQYF
TRBV20-1	TRBJ1-1	TRBD1	CSAVTGRANTEAFF
TRBV15	TRBJ2-1	-	CATSRDVGYNEQFF
TRBV28	TRBJ2-2	-	CASSLTRTYTGELFF
TRBV14	TRBJ2-1	-	CASSSLQTDWGRGQFF